This T cell receptor beta chain is from a study of post-analysis software for immune sequencing data. Notes on the study in general: Controls had significantly higher normalized Chao1 diversity than multiple sclerosis patients. Strong co-clustering by F measure was seen for same-batch samples.

cDNA libraries of TCR beta carried unique molecular identifiers. A single record per CDR3 protein comes from TCRdb applying MiXCR to the PCR reads. The sample has hundreds of thousands of distinct CDR3 sequences; about 27% are singletons. A word on this clonotype: Its target is unknown.

This TCR was recovered from a girl aged 5-17 years with multiple sclerosis. The sample consisted of blood.

DNA of the CDR3: TGTGCCAGCAGCTTGGAACCCCATGAGCAGTTCTTC. Its translation: CASSLEPHEQFF. The genes are TRBV5-5 and TRBJ2-1; D is undetermined. Per the germline V gene, CDR1 is SGHKS and CDR2 is YYEKEE (reference sequence). V was clipped by 0 bases and J by 8 bases, with 6 bases between them. CDR3 length: 12 residues.